This TCR beta chain was retrieved from a study of cytomegalovirus exposure and HLA in healthy donors. Broader study findings: Researchers counted 180 or so TCR beta chains as cytomegalovirus-associated.

This clone came up a few times. Its antigen remains unidentified. The PCR was carried out with 60 Vbeta primers and 13 Jbeta primers. The protocol was immunoSEQ multiplex PCR, while the TCRdb copy is restricted to in-frame clones and leaves out a portion. The sample has roughly 150,000 clones; over 75% are singletons. The germline V gene has CDR1 GTSNPN and CDR2 SVGIG (reference sequence). The CDR3 extends over 15 amino acids. Trimming pared 3 bases from V and 2 bases from J, leaving 14 bases between. Healthy donors of bone marrow made up the group. The gene calls are TRBV30 and TRBJ1-3, with a weak D call TRBD1 (5 bases). The sample comprised PBMCs. The clonotype was recovered from a man aged 50 to 59 in good health and CMV-seropositive. Here the CDR3 DNA reads TGTGCCTGGAGCCGCACCGGGGGGGCTGGAAACACCATATATTTT. This encodes CAWSRTGGAGNTIYF.